Below, 28 T cell receptor beta chains from the same sample are listed, as sequenced in a study of blood T cell repertoires in COVID-19. Repertoires were generated with immunoSEQ multiplex PCR, while TCRdb's copy carries only in-frame clones and drops some. The data show a few hundred thousand clones, with 65% to 90% seen just once and around 1.5% held by the top ten. The sample was peripheral blood. The receptors shown here come from a woman in her thirties or forties who had recovered from COVID-19.

This chain links TRBV5-1 with TRBJ1-2; D is perhaps TRBD1 (6 bases). Trimming pared 4 bases from V and 4 bases from J, leaving 14 bases between. Per germline, CDR1 SGHRS and CDR2 YFSETQ. The CDR3 is 14 residues long. The CDR3 here is CASSPQQGSYGYTF. For the CDR3, the DNA is TGCGCCAGCAGCCCACAACAGGGTTCCTATGGCTACACCTTC.

V usage is TRBV19 and J usage is TRBJ2-4, with D perhaps TRBD1 (5 bases). The CDR3 contains 14 residues. Trimming shortened V by 2 bases and J by 7 bases, and 12 bases separated the two germline ends. From germline, CDR1 is LNHDA and CDR2 SQIVND (reference sequence). CDR3 coding DNA: TGTGCCAGTAGTATATTTGGATCAGGGAACATTCAGTACTTC. Translation: CASSIFGSGNIQYF.

Only a few counts were recorded for this clone. This sequence joins TRBV7-6 and TRBJ1-1, with TRBD1 identical over 8 bases. The CDR3 extends over 18 amino acids. Trimming at V came to 3 bases and at J to 0 bases, leaving 12 bases not matched to a gene. Germline V gene data show CDR1 as SGHVS and CDR2 as FNYEAQ. Written as DNA, the CDR3 is TGTGCCAGCAGCTTTAGGCTACAGGGGGTTGGTGTGAACACTGAAGCTTTCTTT. Encoded protein: CASSFRLQGVGVNTEAFF.

This chain connects TRBV7-6 to TRBJ2-1; TRBD2 aligns across 14 bases. Germline V gene lookup returns CDR1 SGHVS and CDR2 FNYEAQ. The CDR3 runs to 16 residues. Trimming took 1 base from V and 8 from J; bases not matched to a gene: 4. CDR3 region: CASSLETSGGVDEQFF. The CDR3 DNA follows: TGTGCCAGCAGCTTAGAGACTAGCGGGGGGGTAGATGAGCAGTTCTTC.

CDR3 in DNA: TGTGCCAGCAGCCCCCGTCTGGGACAGGGCGCAGATACGCAGTATTTT. Translation gives CASSPRLGQGADTQYF. J is TRBJ2-3 and V is TRBV7-9; 9 bases line up with TRBD1. V lost 5 bases and J lost 4; bases outside the gene matches: 10. This CDR3 region has 16 residues. From germline, CDR1 is SEHNR and CDR2 FQNEAQ (reference sequence).

Here the CDR3 DNA reads TGTGCCAGCTCACGTGAGGGTAGCGGGGCAGAGACCCAGTACTTC. Its translation: CASSREGSGAETQYF. The V gene is TRBV18, the J gene TRBJ2-5; TRBD2 aligns across 8 bases. The CDR3 runs 15 residues. Germline lookup yields CDR1 KGHSH and CDR2 LQKENI. J lost 4 bases, V lost 4 bases, and 8 bases had no gene match.

The chain couples TRBV9 to TRBJ1-1, with D hard to call. The germline V and J ends were trimmed by 0 bases and 4 bases, with 7 bases remaining between them. The CDR3 contains 13 residues. Germline CDR1 reads SGDLS; CDR2 reads YYNGEE. The CDR3 reads CASSVGPGTEAFF. The DNA for the CDR3 is TGTGCCAGCAGCGTAGGGCCAGGCACTGAAGCTTTCTTT.

The chain has TRBV28 and TRBJ1-1; D gene ambiguous. The germline gives CDR1 MDHEN, CDR2 SYDVKM. Between the trimmed V and J ends, which lost 4 bases and 4 bases, there was a span of 13 bases. The CDR3 covers 14 residues. The CDR3 DNA sequence: TGTGCCAGCAGTTCCGCCGGGGTTGTCACTGAAGCTTTCTTT. It yields the protein CASSSAGVVTEAFF.

There are a few counts of this clone. The chain links TRBV19 to TRBJ1-5; possibly TRBD1 for D (6 bases). This CDR3 contains 15 residues. Germline assignment: CDR1 LNHDA and CDR2 SQIVND (reference sequence). Trimming stripped 5 bases from V and 0 bases from J, with 11 bases between. The CDR3 DNA reads as TGTGCCAGTAGTTCCCAGGGGACTAGCAATCAGCCCCAGCATTTT. It codes for CASSSQGTSNQPQHF.

The sample holds a few counts of this clone. The chain recombines TRBV28 with TRBJ1-1; D uncertain. Trimming stripped 2 bases from V and 6 bases from J, with 7 bases between. The CDR3 loop spans 12 amino acids. Per germline, CDR1 MDHEN and CDR2 SYDVKM. The CDR3 DNA follows: TGTGCCAGCAGTTTAGGTATAGCTGAAGCTTTCTTT. Translated, it gives CASSLGIAEAFF.

This chain connects TRBV9 to TRBJ2-3, with TRBD1 identical over 8 bases. The germline V gene encodes CDR1 SGDLS and CDR2 YYNGEE. V dropped 4 bases and J dropped 3; count of bases not matched to a gene: 13. The length of the CDR3 is 17 residues. CDR3 bases: TGTGCCAGCAGCCTAGGACAGGGAGGTCCCTGGACAGATACGCAGTATTTT. The encoded protein is CASSLGQGGPWTDTQYF. The full variable domain, with the rest looked up from reference TRBV9 and TRBJ2-3, is DSGVTQTPKHLITATGQRVTLRCSPRSGDLSVYWYQQSLDQGLQFLIQYYNGEERAKGNILERFSAQQFPDLHSELNLSSLELGDSALYFCASSLGQGGPWTDTQYFGPGTRLTVL.

Notes on this clone: The junction and the germline gene differ at one end; a read error may be behind it. This chain links TRBV3-1 (or the pseudogene TRBV3-2) with TRBJ2-5, with D possibly TRBD2 on 7 matching bases. CDR3 size: 15 residues. The germline CDR1 and CDR2 sequences are LGHDT and YNNKEL (reference sequence). As DNA, the CDR3 is TGTGCCAGCACCCAAGGTCTCGGGGGGCAGGAGACCCAGTACTTC. Translation gives CASTQGLGGQETQYF.

The chain couples TRBV10-3 to TRBJ2-7; possibly TRBD2 for D (7 bases). Trimming removed 6 bases from V and 5 bases from J, with 11 bases in between. CDR1 ENHRY and CDR2 SYGVKD come from the germline V gene. The CDR3 contains 12 residues. The CDR3 here is CAIRGGPDEQYF. The CDR3 DNA reads TGTGCCATCAGGGGGGGGCCCGACGAGCAGTACTTC.

This clone was detected only a few times. The CDR3 DNA is TGTGCCAGCAGCTTAGTAATTAGCACCGGGGAGCTGTTTTTT. Translating it yields CASSLVISTGELFF. The genes are TRBV11-3 and TRBJ2-2; D gene unclear. V was clipped by 1 base and J by 4 bases, with 7 bases between them. The CDR3 runs 14 residues. CDR1 and CDR2 (germline): SGHNT, YENEEA.

The chain has TRBV15 and TRBJ1-1; TRBD1 matches 10 bases. The ends lost 0 bases at V and 4 bases at J; junction bases unmatched: 5. Germline CDR1 is LNHNV and CDR2 is YYDKDF (reference sequence). The CDR3 has 16 residues. CDR3 nucleotides: TGTGCCACCAGCAGAGATCCGGGACAGGGGACCACTGAAGCTTTCTTT. Its protein product is CATSRDPGQGTTEAFF.

This chain links TRBV27 with TRBJ1-2; a weak D match, TRBD1 (6 bases). The CDR3 covers 18 residues. V shed 2 bases and J shed 6 bases, with 25 bases lying between them. In germline, CDR1 is MNHEY, CDR2 SMNVEV (reference sequence). CDR3 DNA sequence: TGTGCCAGCAGTTTACGAACCGGCGCGGGGGGCGCAGGTGATGGCTACACCTTC. This encodes CASSLRTGAGGAGDGYTF.

The chain carries TRBV7-2 and TRBJ2-7; 12 bases line up with TRBD1. J gave up 7 bases and V 5 bases, and 6 bases lay outside the gene matches. Germline V gene sequence: CDR1 SGHTA, CDR2 FQGNSA. The CDR3 consists of 14 residues. The CDR3 here is CASSTGQGAEEQYF. DNA of the CDR3: TGTGCCAGCAGCACGGGACAGGGGGCGGAGGAGCAGTACTTC.

This rearrangement joins TRBV2 to TRBJ1-5, with D unresolved. The CDR3 length is 14 residues. CDR1 and CDR2 (germline): SNHLY, FYNNEI. The V end lost 4 bases, the J end lost 3 bases, and 10 bases lay between the germline ends. The CDR3 region has the DNA TGTGCCAGCAGTGGGCCCACCTCCAATCAGCCCCAGCATTTT. Translated, it gives CASSGPTSNQPQHF.

The chain is built from TRBV19 and TRBJ2-1; 8 bases map to TRBD1. Germline V lookup: CDR1 LNHDA, CDR2 SQIVND (reference sequence). This CDR3 contains 13 residues. Trimming cost V 8 bases and J 8 bases; bases outside gene matches: 8. In nucleotides, the CDR3 is TGTGCCAGTCGACAGGGGATTGTGGATGAGCAGTTCTTC. It specifies CASRQGIVDEQFF.

The chain is built from TRBV3-1 (or the pseudogene TRBV3-2) and TRBJ1-2; D is undetermined. V lost 1 base and J lost 7, with 19 bases in between. The CDR3 covers 16 residues. Germline values: CDR1 LGHDT, CDR2 YNNKEL (reference sequence). CDR3 nucleotide sequence: TGTGCCAGCAGCCAAGGTCCGGCAGCCCTCGAGGGTGGCTACACCTTC. This gives the protein CASSQGPAALEGGYTF.

V gene TRBV5-4 combines with J gene TRBJ1-2; 8 positions agree with TRBD1. CDR1 is SGHNT, CDR2 YYREEE, per germline (reference sequence). V lost 5 bases, J lost 5 bases, and 11 bases stayed unmatched. This CDR3 region has 15 residues. CDR3 coding DNA: TGTGCCAGCAGTCTGGACAGGGTCTATTGGTATGGCTACACCTTC. This encodes CASSLDRVYWYGYTF. The full variable domain, its missing parts supplied by reference TRBV5-4 and TRBJ1-2, is ETGVTQSPTHLIKTRGQQVTLRCSSQSGHNTVSWYQQALGQGPQFIFQYYREEENGRGNFPPRFSGLQFPNYSSELNVNALELDDSALYLCASSLDRVYWYGYTFGSGTRLTVV.

This chain connects TRBV4-3 to TRBJ2-2; 9 bases agree with TRBD2. The germline CDR1 and CDR2 sequences are LGHNA and YSLEER. V dropped 0 bases and J dropped 0; count of bases not matched to a gene: 2. CDR3 length equals 17 residues. The CDR3 DNA reads TGCGCCAGCAGCCAAGATCTAGCGGGGCCGAACACCGGGGAGCTGTTTTTT. Encoded protein: CASSQDLAGPNTGELFF.

The rearrangement links TRBV7-8 to TRBJ1-4; the D gene is possibly TRBD1 (5 bases). Trimming shortened V by 5 bases and J by 3 bases, and 7 bases separated the two germline ends. This CDR3 has 13 amino acids. Germline loops: CDR1 SGHVS, CDR2 FQNEAQ. In DNA, the CDR3 is TGTGCCAGCAGCCGACAGTCTAATGAAAAACTGTTTTTT. This codes for CASSRQSNEKLFF.

The rearrangement links TRBV6-5 to TRBJ1-2; the D is unclear. Germline V CDR1 and CDR2: MNHEY, SVGAGI. CDR3 length: 15 amino acids. V lost 9 bases to trimming and J lost 1 base, with 18 bases between them. The CDR3 sequence: CASTIWTDYNYGYTF. CDR3 bases: TGTGCCAGTACTATCTGGACGGACTATAACTATGGCTACACCTTC.

The chain employs TRBV3-1 (or the pseudogene TRBV3-2) and TRBJ2-5; 9 bases line up with TRBD2. Germline values: CDR1 LGHDT, CDR2 YNNKEL (reference sequence). The CDR3 loop spans 19 amino acids. J was trimmed by 0 bases and V by 7 bases; bases with no gene match: 18. The CDR3 sequence is CASTFQFPGLAHYQETQYF. The CDR3 DNA sequence: TGTGCCAGCACCTTTCAATTTCCGGGACTAGCCCATTACCAAGAGACCCAGTACTTC.

CDR3 DNA sequence: TGCGCCAGCAGCTTGGACACGAGCGGGGGGGCCGGGAATGAGCAGTTCTTC. It yields the protein CASSLDTSGGAGNEQFF. The chain is built from TRBV5-1 and TRBJ2-1, with 10 nucleotides matching TRBD2. The CDR3 contains 17 residues. In germline, CDR1 is SGHRS, CDR2 YFSETQ. The junction had 10 bases not matched to a gene; V was cut back by 0 bases and J by 7 bases.

The gene calls are TRBV5-1 and TRBJ1-4; TRBD1 might be the D (6 bases). Germline CDR1 reads SGHRS; CDR2 reads YFSETQ. V gave up 4 bases and J gave up 3 bases, with 10 bases separating them. This CDR3 is 14 amino acids long. CDR3: CASSRTAPNEKLFF. The DNA of the CDR3 is TGCGCCAGCAGCCGGACAGCACCTAATGAAAAACTGTTTTTT.

This chain's CDR3 is CASSPQGGGSEQYF. CDR3 in DNA: TGCGCCAGCAGCCCCCAGGGGGGCGGCTCCGAGCAGTACTTC. The chain combines TRBV5-1 with TRBJ2-7, with a tentative D call TRBD1 (7 bases). This CDR3 has 14 residues. Between the trimmed V and J ends, which lost 4 bases and 6 bases, there was a span of 17 bases. Germline lookup yields CDR1 SGHRS and CDR2 YFSETQ.